This is a list of T cell receptor beta chains from one sample in a study of T cells in Graves' hyperthyroidism and ophthalmopathy. TCRdb called the multiplex PCR reads again in MiXCR, with one record for every CDR3 protein. The profile covers some 650,000 distinct CDR3 sequences, with about a sixth appearing a single time and less than 3.5% taken by the ten largest. The material sequenced was blood. These receptors all stem from a woman aged 40 to 50 with Graves' ophthalmopathy. Each CDR3 is given with its conserved first and last residue. A D gene is named only where the DNA matches it firmly. Clone size is shown for a subset of rows, as once, few, many or a class of expanded clone.

J gene: TRBJ2-5
V gene: TRBV30
clone size: .
D gene: .
CDR3 DNA: TGTGCCTGGTCCAACCTTGGCAGGGAGACCCAGTACTTC
CDR3 protein: CAWSNLGRETQYF

J gene: TRBJ2-2
V gene: TRBV7-9
clone size: .
D gene: .
CDR3 DNA: TGTGCCAGCAGCCAGATTTTTCCGGGGCCCGGGGAGCTGTTTTTT
CDR3 protein: CASSQIFPGPGELFF

J gene: TRBJ2-2
V gene: TRBV19
clone size: .
D gene: .
CDR3 DNA: TGTGCCAGTAGTATAGATCCCGGGGAGCTGTTTTTT
CDR3 protein: CASSIDPGELFF

J gene: TRBJ2-1
V gene: TRBV7-6
clone size: .
D gene: TRBD1
CDR3 DNA: TGTGCCAGCAGCACCTACAGGGGCCTCTCCTACAATGAGCAGTTCTTC
CDR3 protein: CASSTYRGLSYNEQFF

J gene: TRBJ2-7
V gene: TRBV12-3/TRBV12-4
clone size: .
D gene: TRBD1
CDR3 DNA: TGTGCCAGCAGTTTGGGACAGGAAAGCTCCTACGAGCAGTACTTC
CDR3 protein: CASSLGQESSYEQYF

J gene: TRBJ2-2
V gene: TRBV4-1
clone size: .
D gene: TRBD2
CDR3 DNA: TGCGCCAGCAGCCAAGGGGGCGGGGGGGCAAACACCGGGGAGCTGTTTTTT
CDR3 protein: CASSQGGGGANTGELFF

J gene: TRBJ2-2
V gene: TRBV11-2
clone size: .
D gene: .
CDR3 DNA: TGTGCCAGCAGCTTAAATACCGGGGCGAACACCGGGGAGCTGTTTTTT
CDR3 protein: CASSLNTGANTGELFF

J gene: TRBJ2-1
V gene: TRBV2
clone size: many
D gene: TRBD2
CDR3 DNA: TGTGCCAGCAGGAGGGGGACTAGCGCTAACAATGAGCAGTTCTTC
CDR3 protein: CASRRGTSANNEQFF

J gene: TRBJ2-3
V gene: TRBV6-5
clone size: few
D gene: .
CDR3 DNA: TGTGCCAGCAGTTACTTTGGGGGAGCCGTGCGAGATACGCAGTATTTT
CDR3 protein: CASSYFGGAVRDTQYF

J gene: TRBJ2-1
V gene: TRBV20-1
clone size: many
D gene: .
CDR3 DNA: TGCAGTTCCCCACTAGGTTATGAGCAGTTCTTC
CDR3 protein: CSSPLGYEQFF

J gene: TRBJ2-7
V gene: TRBV2
clone size: many
D gene: TRBD1
CDR3 DNA: TGTGCCAGCAGTGCGGGACAGGGGAACAGGAGGAGCTACGAGCAGTACTTC
CDR3 protein: CASSAGQGNRRSYEQYF

J gene: TRBJ1-2
V gene: TRBV2
clone size: many
D gene: .
CDR3 DNA: TGTGCCAGCAGTTCCAGCGGGCCCTATGGCTACACCTTC
CDR3 protein: CASSSSGPYGYTF

J gene: TRBJ2-5
V gene: TRBV10-3
clone size: few
D gene: TRBD2
CDR3 DNA: TGTGCCATCAGCTTGGCTAGCGGGGGGCAAGAGACCCAGTACTTC
CDR3 protein: CAISLASGGQETQYF

J gene: TRBJ2-7
V gene: TRBV12-3/TRBV12-4
clone size: .
D gene: .
CDR3 DNA: TGTGCCAGCGGCCCCGGCTCCTACGAGCAGTACTTC
CDR3 protein: CASGPGSYEQYF

J gene: TRBJ2-3
V gene: TRBV5-1
clone size: .
D gene: .
CDR3 DNA: TGCGCCAGCAGCTTGAGTTCGACAGGCCCAGATACGCAGTATTTT
CDR3 protein: CASSLSSTGPDTQYF

J gene: TRBJ2-7
V gene: TRBV28
clone size: few
D gene: .
CDR3 DNA: TGTGCCACCCTCCGGTCAGGGGCCGAGCAGTACTTC
CDR3 protein: CATLRSGAEQYF

J gene: TRBJ1-2
V gene: TRBV5-5
clone size: many
D gene: .
CDR3 DNA: TGTGCCAGCAGCTTGGAGGCGCCCGCTCGTGGCTACACCTTC
CDR3 protein: CASSLEAPARGYTF

J gene: TRBJ2-7
V gene: TRBV6-1
clone size: many
D gene: .
CDR3 DNA: TGTGCCAGCAGTGATGTGGGAGACACCTACGAGCAGTACTTC
CDR3 protein: CASSDVGDTYEQYF

J gene: TRBJ2-3
V gene: TRBV3-1
clone size: few
D gene: .
CDR3 DNA: TGTGCCAGCAGCCAAGAAGGAGCGAATACGCAGTATTTT
CDR3 protein: CASSQEGANTQYF

J gene: TRBJ2-1
V gene: TRBV18
clone size: many
D gene: TRBD2
CDR3 DNA: TGTGCCAGCTCACGGACTAGCGGGGCACCCTACAATGAGCAGTTCTTC
CDR3 protein: CASSRTSGAPYNEQFF

J gene: TRBJ2-1
V gene: TRBV28
clone size: many
D gene: .
CDR3 DNA: TGTGCCAGCAGTCCCGCCGGGCCACCGAAACACAATGAGCAGTTCTTC
CDR3 protein: CASSPAGPPKHNEQFF

J gene: TRBJ1-1
V gene: TRBV11-2
clone size: .
D gene: TRBD1
CDR3 DNA: TGTGCCAGCAGCCCCCGACTGGGACAGGGGAACACTGAAGCTTTCTTT
CDR3 protein: CASSPRLGQGNTEAFF

J gene: TRBJ1-1
V gene: TRBV7-8
clone size: many
D gene: TRBD1
CDR3 DNA: TGTGCCAGCAGCTTAAGGCGACAGGGGGCTGAAGCTTTCTTT
CDR3 protein: CASSLRRQGAEAFF

J gene: TRBJ2-3
V gene: TRBV19
clone size: .
D gene: TRBD1
CDR3 DNA: TGTGCCAGTAGCCCCGATGAGGGGGCTTACACAGATACGCAGTATTTT
CDR3 protein: CASSPDEGAYTDTQYF

J gene: TRBJ2-7
V gene: TRBV28
clone size: .
D gene: TRBD2
CDR3 DNA: TGTGCAAGCACAGCGGGAGGATCCTACGAGCAGTACTTC
CDR3 protein: CASTAGGSYEQYF

J gene: TRBJ1-3
V gene: TRBV2
clone size: many
D gene: .
CDR3 DNA: TGTGCGGAGGGGGGCGGAAACACCATATATTTT
CDR3 protein: CAEGGGNTIYF

J gene: TRBJ1-2
V gene: TRBV4-1
clone size: few
D gene: TRBD1
CDR3 DNA: TGCGCCAGCAGCCAAGATCCCCGGGACAGCCTTATAGACACCTTC
CDR3 protein: CASSQDPRDSLIDTF

J gene: TRBJ2-7
V gene: TRBV27
clone size: .
D gene: TRBD2
CDR3 DNA: TGTGCCAGCAGACTAGCGGGTTCAAGCTCCTACGAGCAGTACTTC
CDR3 protein: CASRLAGSSSYEQYF

J gene: TRBJ2-2
V gene: TRBV6-1
clone size: few
D gene: TRBD1
CDR3 DNA: TGTGCCAGCAGTCGCCAGGGACAGGGGGCCGGGGAGCTGTTTTTT
CDR3 protein: CASSRQGQGAGELFF

J gene: TRBJ1-5
V gene: TRBV7-6
clone size: many
D gene: .
CDR3 DNA: TGTGGGGCGGGGGGGTGTCGCAATCAGCCCCAGCATTTT
CDR3 protein: CGAGGCRNQPQHF

J gene: TRBJ1-5
V gene: TRBV3-1
clone size: .
D gene: .
CDR3 DNA: TGTGCCAGCAGCCAACGGGACCGCTACCTTTATAGCAATCAGCCCCAGCATTTT
CDR3 protein: CASSQRDRYLYSNQPQHF

J gene: TRBJ2-7
V gene: TRBV3-1
clone size: many
D gene: .
CDR3 DNA: TGTGCCAGCAGCCTTGGGAGCGCGGACGAGCAGTACTTC
CDR3 protein: CASSLGSADEQYF

J gene: TRBJ2-5
V gene: TRBV19
clone size: .
D gene: TRBD2
CDR3 DNA: TGTGCCAGTAGTATGGAAGCGGGAGTGGGAGAGACCCAGTACTTC
CDR3 protein: CASSMEAGVGETQYF

J gene: TRBJ2-4
V gene: TRBV11-2
clone size: few
D gene: TRBD1
CDR3 DNA: TGTGCCAGCAGCTTAGATCCAGGGGGCCTAGCCAAAAACATTCAGTACTTC
CDR3 protein: CASSLDPGGLAKNIQYF

J gene: TRBJ1-1
V gene: TRBV6-1
clone size: many
D gene: TRBD1
CDR3 DNA: TGTGCCAGCAGTCGACAGGGACCGACGCTCTCCACTGAAGCTTTCTTT
CDR3 protein: CASSRQGPTLSTEAFF

J gene: TRBJ1-2
V gene: TRBV7-9
clone size: .
D gene: .
CDR3 DNA: TGTGCCAGCAGCCTAACAGGAGAAGGCTACACCTTC
CDR3 protein: CASSLTGEGYTF

J gene: TRBJ2-5
V gene: TRBV18
clone size: many
D gene: .
CDR3 DNA: TGTGCCAGCTCACCAACCGATGGCCAAGAGACCCAGTACTTC
CDR3 protein: CASSPTDGQETQYF

J gene: TRBJ1-6
V gene: TRBV5-6
clone size: .
D gene: TRBD1
CDR3 DNA: TGTGCCAGCAGCTCCGGGACAGGGAGGAATTCACCCCTCCACTTT
CDR3 protein: CASSSGTGRNSPLHF

J gene: TRBJ1-1
V gene: TRBV11-2
clone size: many
D gene: .
CDR3 DNA: TGTGCCAGCAGCGGGGGGATCACGGGATCCATACCGGGACGACGGAACACTGAAGCTTTCTTT
CDR3 protein: CASSGGITGSIPGRRNTEAFF

J gene: TRBJ2-7
V gene: TRBV20-1
clone size: .
D gene: TRBD2
CDR3 DNA: TGCAGTGCAAGCGCGGGGGGGACAGCTTCCTACGAGCAGTACTTC
CDR3 protein: CSASAGGTASYEQYF

J gene: TRBJ2-7
V gene: TRBV7-9
clone size: .
D gene: TRBD2
CDR3 DNA: TGTGCCAGCAGCTTTGGACTAGCGGGCTACAATGAGCAGTACTTC
CDR3 protein: CASSFGLAGYNEQYF